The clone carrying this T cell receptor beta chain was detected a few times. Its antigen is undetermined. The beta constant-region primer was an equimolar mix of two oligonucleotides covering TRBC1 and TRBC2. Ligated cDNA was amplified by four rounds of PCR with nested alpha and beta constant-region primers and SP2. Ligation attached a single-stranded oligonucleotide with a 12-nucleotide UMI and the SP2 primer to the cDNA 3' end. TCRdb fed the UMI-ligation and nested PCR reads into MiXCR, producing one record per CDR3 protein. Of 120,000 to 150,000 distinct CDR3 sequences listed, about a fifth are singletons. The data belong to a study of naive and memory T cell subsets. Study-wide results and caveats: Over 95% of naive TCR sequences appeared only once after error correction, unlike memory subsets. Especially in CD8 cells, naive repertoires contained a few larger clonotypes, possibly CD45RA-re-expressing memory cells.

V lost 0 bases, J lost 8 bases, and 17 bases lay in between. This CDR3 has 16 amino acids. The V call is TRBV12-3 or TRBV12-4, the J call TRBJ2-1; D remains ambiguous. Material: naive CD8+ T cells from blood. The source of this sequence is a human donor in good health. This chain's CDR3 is CASSLATGSWNDEQFF. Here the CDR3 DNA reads TGTGCCAGCAGTTTAGCGACCGGGTCGTGGAACGATGAGCAGTTCTTC.